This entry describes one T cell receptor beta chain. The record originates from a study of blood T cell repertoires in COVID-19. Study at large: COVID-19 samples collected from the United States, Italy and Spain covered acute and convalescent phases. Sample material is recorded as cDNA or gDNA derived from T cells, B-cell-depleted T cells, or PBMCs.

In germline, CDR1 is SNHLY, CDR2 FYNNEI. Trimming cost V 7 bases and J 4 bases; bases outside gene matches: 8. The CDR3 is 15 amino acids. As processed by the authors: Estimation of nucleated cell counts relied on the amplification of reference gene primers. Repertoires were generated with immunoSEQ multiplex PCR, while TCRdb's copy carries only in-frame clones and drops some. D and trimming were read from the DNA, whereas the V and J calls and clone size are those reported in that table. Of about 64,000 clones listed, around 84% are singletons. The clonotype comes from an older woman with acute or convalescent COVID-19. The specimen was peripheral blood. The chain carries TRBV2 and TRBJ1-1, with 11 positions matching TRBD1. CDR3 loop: CASKRDRGVGTEAFF. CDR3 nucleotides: TGTGCCAGCAAAAGGGACAGGGGGGTGGGCACTGAAGCTTTCTTT.